The 20 T cell receptor beta chains listed next were all sequenced from one sample in a study of CD8+CD57+ T cells in acquired aplastic anemia. It was genomic DNA that served as the template for profiling TCR beta VDJ and CDR3. TCRdb re-derived calls from the reads in MiXCR, one entry per CDR3 protein. This sample has hundreds of thousands of distinct CDR3 sequences, with under 40% found just once. CD8+CD57+ cell expansion, shown by flow cytometry, had occurred in the patients selected for sequencing. The material sequenced was sorted CD4+, CD8+, or CD8+CD57+ T cells (not recorded which) from PBMCs. The receptors come from a human donor with aplastic anemia.

This clonotype was observed at least ten times. The rearrangement uses TRBV7-9 and TRBJ2-5, with 11 bases aligning to TRBD2. The ends lost 6 bases at V and 8 bases at J; junction bases unmatched: 5. The germline V gene has CDR1 SEHNR and CDR2 FQNEAQ (reference sequence). The CDR3 covers 13 residues. CDR3 residues: CASRPTSGSTQYF. CDR3 coding DNA: TGTGCCAGCAGGCCCACTAGCGGGAGTACCCAGTACTTC.

In regard to this clonotype: Being one base from a much bigger clone, this may be a read error. This chain links TRBV19 with TRBJ2-7, with 9 bases fitting TRBD1. The CDR3 has 14 amino acids. The V segment lost 5 bases and the J segment 2 bases; nucleotides outside the gene matches: 4. Germline V gives CDR1 LNHDA, CDR2 SQIVND (reference sequence). The CDR3 reads CASSHGQGTYEQYF. The CDR3 coding sequence is TGTGCCAGTAGTCATGGACAGGGGACCTACGAGCAGTACTTC. Using reference TRBV19 and TRBJ2-7 for the parts outside the CDR3, the full variable domain is DGGITQSPKYLFRKEGQNVTLSCEQNLNHDAMYWYRQDPGQGLRLIYYSQIVNDFQKGDIAEGYSVSREKKESFPLTVTSAQKNPTAFYLCASSHGQGTYEQYFGPGTRLTVT.

The chain has TRBV19 and TRBJ1-2; 9 bases match TRBD1. The CDR3 has 14 amino acids. V shed 5 bases and J 4 bases; nucleotides not matched to a gene: 5. CDR1 LNHDA and CDR2 SQIVND come from the germline V gene (reference sequence). The CDR3 here is CASSPWDRAYGYTF. The CDR3 nucleotides read TGTGCCAGTAGTCCTTGGGACAGGGCCTATGGCTACACCTTC. Full variable domain (remainder filled in from reference TRBV19 and TRBJ1-2): DGGITQSPKYLFRKEGQNVTLSCEQNLNHDAMYWYRQDPGQGLRLIYYSQIVNDFQKGDIAEGYSVSREKKESFPLTVTSAQKNPTAFYLCASSPWDRAYGYTFGSGTRLTVV.

V gene TRBV20-1 combines with J gene TRBJ2-2; TRBD1 might be the D (7 bases). The germline gives CDR1 DFQATT, CDR2 SNEGSKA (reference sequence). The CDR3 totals 14 residues. Trimming stripped 3 bases from V and 5 bases from J, with 13 bases between. The CDR3 sequence is CSARDQGGTGELFF. In DNA form, the CDR3 reads TGCAGTGCTAGGGACCAGGGGGGAACCGGGGAGCTGTTTTTT.

This clonotype has just a few counts. This rearrangement joins TRBV7-9 to TRBJ1-1, with TRBD1 as a possible D gene (6 bases). The CDR3 is made up of 15 amino acids. V lost 5 bases to trimming and J lost 1 base, with 14 bases between them. Germline values: CDR1 SEHNR, CDR2 FQNEAQ (reference sequence). The CDR3 protein is CASSSIQGPNTEAFF. In nucleotides, the CDR3 is TGTGCCAGCAGCAGTATACAGGGCCCGAACACTGAAGCTTTCTTT.

This clonotype was seen many times. The gene calls are TRBV29-1 and TRBJ2-7, with TRBD2 as a possible D gene (6 bases). V was pared by 8 bases and J by 4 bases, with 15 bases between. The CDR3 extends over 12 amino acids. In germline, CDR1 is SQVTM, CDR2 ANQGSEA. The CDR3 bases are TGCAGCTACCGGGACGGGGGATACGAGCAGTACTTC. It codes for CSYRDGGYEQYF.

This clonotype appeared once. V is TRBV25-1 and J is TRBJ2-1; 12 bases line up with TRBD2. Germline V gene lookup returns CDR1 MGHDK and CDR2 SYGVNS. J gave up 4 bases and V 9 bases, and 10 bases lay outside the gene matches. CDR3 length: 16 amino acids. CDR3 region: CASKETSGGEYNEQFF. In DNA, the CDR3 is TGTGCCAGTAAGGAGACTAGCGGGGGCGAATACAATGAGCAGTTCTTC.

On this clonotype: A much larger clone is a single base away; this may be a read error. The chain uses TRBV11-1 and TRBJ1-6, with a possible D match to TRBD1 (5 bases). Germline CDR1 and CDR2: SGHAT and FQDESV (reference sequence). CDR3 length equals 15 residues. CDR3 DNA sequence: TGTACCAGCAGCGGGGGGTCCAACTATAATTCACCCCTCCACTTT. Translating gives CTSSGGSNYNSPLHF.

This clonotype was seen many times. The rearrangement joins TRBV12-3 or TRBV12-4 to TRBJ1-2, with unresolved D. The CDR3 covers 12 residues. V dropped 5 bases and J dropped 3 bases, with 7 bases sitting between them. CDR3 loop: CASSGQHYGYTF. CDR3 DNA sequence: TGTGCCAGCAGTGGGCAGCACTATGGCTACACCTTC.

This chain links TRBV10-3 with TRBJ2-1, with D perhaps assigned TRBD1 or TRBD2 (6 bases each). V lost 8 bases and J lost 4, with 15 bases in between. This CDR3 region has 14 residues. CDR1 and CDR2 (germline): ENHRY, SYGVKD. The CDR3 is CAIGKGGRYNEQFF. Written as DNA, the CDR3 is TGTGCCATCGGTAAGGGGGGCCGATACAATGAGCAGTTCTTC.

CDR3 nucleotides: TGCAGCGTTGAATCCGGGGGCGGAGATACGCAGTATTTT. It specifies CSVESGGGDTQYF. The V gene is TRBV29-1, the J gene TRBJ2-3; tentatively, D is TRBD1 or TRBD2 (6 bases each). CDR1 is SQVTM, CDR2 ANQGSEA, per germline. The ends were cut back, 2 bases at V and 5 bases at J, with 11 bases in the middle. There are 13 residues in the CDR3.

The J gene is TRBJ2-7, the V gene TRBV28, with a weak D call TRBD2 (5 bases). This CDR3 comprises 14 residues. V was shortened by 3 bases and J by 3 bases, with 12 bases between the two germline ends. The germline CDR1 and CDR2 sequences are MDHEN and SYDVKM. The CDR3 sequence: CASSFLPRDYEQYF. The CDR3 nucleotides are TGTGCCAGCAGTTTCCTCCCTCGGGACTACGAGCAGTACTTC.

V usage is TRBV7-2 and J usage is TRBJ1-3; D perhaps matches TRBD1 (5 bases). The ends were cut back, 4 bases at V and 7 bases at J, with 14 bases in the middle. The CDR3 has 14 amino acids. CDR1 and CDR2 (germline): SGHTA, FQGNSA. Written as DNA, the CDR3 is TGTGCCAGCAGCTCACCGGGGGAATGGAACACCATATATTTT. This translates into CASSSPGEWNTIYF.

This chain links TRBV12-3 or TRBV12-4 with TRBJ2-3, with TRBD2 matching over 7 bases. Losses at the gene ends were 7 bases for V and 2 bases for J; bases not matched to a gene: 15. CDR3 size: 17 residues. The CDR3 is CASIKTRSSGPTDTQYF. CDR3 nucleotides: TGTGCCAGCATTAAGACTCGGTCTAGCGGACCCACAGATACGCAGTATTTT.

The chain carries TRBV20-1 and TRBJ1-4; D not certain. CDR3 length: 14 residues. Per germline, CDR1 DFQATT and CDR2 SNEGSKA (reference sequence). Trimming removed 0 bases at V and 8 bases at J, with 13 bases between. CDR3 in amino acids: CSARDRRRAEKLFF. Here the CDR3 DNA reads TGCAGTGCTAGAGATCGCCGGAGGGCGGAAAAACTGTTTTTT.

This clonotype turned up a few times. The chain combines TRBV6-1 with TRBJ1-3, with D tentatively TRBD1 (6 bases). The CDR3 totals 15 residues. V shed 1 base and J shed 6 bases, with 13 bases lying between them. CDR1 and CDR2 (germline): MNHNS, SASEGT. For the CDR3, the DNA is TGTGCCAGCAGTGAAGAAGGCAGGGGAAAAAACACCATATATTTT. Amino acid sequence: CASSEEGRGKNTIYF.

In its sample, this clonotype was seen many times. The chain combines TRBV6-4 with TRBJ1-2; 7 bases fit TRBD1. The CDR3 runs to 22 residues. The V gene's germline CDR1 is MRHNA and CDR2 SNTAGT. The ends lost 2 bases at V and 4 bases at J; junction bases unmatched: 28. The CDR3 nucleotides read TGTGCCAGCAGTGACCCGGTTAGGGGAATGAATCGGGAAGGGGGCGTAAGCTATGGCTACACCTTC. This encodes CASSDPVRGMNREGGVSYGYTF.

This rearrangement joins TRBV25-1 to TRBJ1-1, with a possible D match to TRBD1 (6 bases). Germline CDR1 MGHDK, CDR2 SYGVNS. Trimming took off 5 bases at V and 6 bases at J, with 10 bases between the two ends. The CDR3 is made up of 12 amino acids. The CDR3 DNA is TGTGCCAGCAGTTCAGGGGCCGCTGAAGCTTTCTTT. Its translation: CASSSGAAEAFF. The full variable domain, completed using reference TRBV25-1 and TRBJ1-1, is EADIYQTPRYLVIGTGKKITLECSQTMGHDKMYWYQQDPGMELHLIHYSYGVNSTEKGDLSSESTVSRIRTEHFPLTLESARPSHTSQYLCASSSGAAEAFFGQGTRLTVV.

This sequence joins TRBV6-1 and TRBJ2-7; a possible D gene is TRBD1 (5 bases). The CDR3 extends over 13 amino acids. CDR1 is MNHNS and CDR2 is SASEGT in the germline V gene. Trimming shortened V by 6 bases and J by 3 bases, and 12 bases separated the two germline ends. The CDR3 protein is CASSLETDYEQYF. The CDR3 DNA reads as TGTGCCAGCAGCCTGGAGACAGACTACGAGCAGTACTTC.

This clonotype was picked up many times. V gene TRBV19 combines with J gene TRBJ1-1; possibly TRBD1 for D (5 bases). V was pared by 8 bases and J by 5 bases, with 12 bases between. The CDR3 sequence is 12 residues long. Germline loops: CDR1 LNHDA, CDR2 SQIVND (reference sequence). The CDR3 nucleotides are TGTGCCAGTCAGACAGTTAAAACTGAAGCTTTCTTT. Translated, it gives CASQTVKTEAFF.